Listed below are T cell receptor beta chains from one sample, sequenced in a study of CD8+ T cells in alopecia areata. Assay used: immunoSEQ multiplex PCR; TCRdb lists only in-frame clones, some missing. The sample has over 150,000 clones, about 55% seen once. This specimen was CD8+ T cells sorted from blood, taken at week 24, from a patient treated with tofacitinib. The receptor set was obtained from a human donor with alopecia areata. CDR3s include the opening cysteine and the closing phenylalanine or tryptophan. Each record gives: clone size, D gene, V gene, J gene, CDR3 protein, CDR3 DNA. The D gene is left open where the match is weak. Not all rows give a size; the values are once, few, many and, for expanded clones, a class.

>few|.|TRBV6-5|TRBJ2-1
CASSYSSGGYNEQFF
TGTGCCAGCAGTTACTCTAGCGGAGGCTACAATGAGCAGTTCTTC
>.|.|TRBV2|TRBJ2-3
CASREPPGAGGITDTQYF
TGTGCCAGCAGGGAGCCTCCCGGGGCGGGCGGAATCACAGATACGCAGTATTTT
>once|.|TRBV9|TRBJ2-6
CASSAPGANVLTF
TGTGCCAGCAGCGCACCCGGGGCCAACGTCCTGACTTTC
>.|TRBD1|TRBV11-2|TRBJ2-1
CASSAQDRDKEQFF
TGTGCCAGCAGCGCCCAGGACAGGGATAAAGAGCAGTTCTTC
>.|TRBD1|TRBV7-3|TRBJ1-1
CASSSGQGDTEAFF
TGTGCCAGCAGCTCGGGACAGGGCGACACTGAAGCTTTCTTT
>few|.|TRBV29-1|TRBJ2-5
CSVEPAGRQETQYF
TGCAGCGTCGAACCAGCCGGGCGTCAAGAGACCCAGTACTTC
>.|.|TRBV28|TRBJ2-7
CASSLLGILDEQYF
TGTGCCAGCAGTTTATTGGGTATTCTGGACGAGCAGTACTTC
>.|TRBD1|TRBV7-9|TRBJ2-4
CASHGQGDIQYF
TGTGCCAGCCACGGACAGGGAGACATTCAGTACTTC
>.|TRBD1|TRBV19|TRBJ1-1
CASSIGPRGQPEAFF
TGTGCCAGTAGTATAGGGCCTCGGGGACAGCCTGAAGCTTTCTTT
>.|TRBD1|TRBV7-2|TRBJ2-7
CASSAHGQGVRGEQYF
TGTGCCAGCAGCGCCCACGGACAGGGCGTGAGGGGGGAGCAGTACTTC
>.|.|TRBV7-8|TRBJ1-6
CASSPENSPLHF
TGTGCCAGCAGCCCGGAGAATTCACCCCTCCACTTT
>once|TRBD2|TRBV27|TRBJ2-3
CASSFFGGADTQYF
TGTGCCAGCAGTTTTTTCGGGGGGGCTGATACGCAGTATTTT
>.|.|TRBV7-9|TRBJ2-3
CASSASGSSTDTQYF
TGTGCCAGCTCAGCTTCTGGCAGTAGCACAGATACGCAGTATTTT
>.|.|TRBV6-4|TRBJ2-1
CASSDSKIGPQFF
TGTGCCAGCAGTGACTCGAAAATTGGCCCGCAGTTCTTC
>.|TRBD1|TRBV30|TRBJ2-2
CAWRGSTGYTGELFF
TGTGCCTGGAGGGGGTCGACAGGGTACACCGGGGAGCTGTTTTTT
>.|.|TRBV30|TRBJ2-7
CAWSVVSRDEQYF
TGTGCCTGGAGTGTAGTTTCGCGGGACGAGCAGTACTTC
>.|.|TRBV29-1|TRBJ1-2
CSVEEVDGYTF
TGCAGCGTTGAAGAAGTGGATGGCTACACCTTC
>few|.|TRBV4-1|TRBJ1-2
CASSQESVNYGYTF
TGCGCCAGCAGCCAAGAATCAGTTAACTATGGCTACACCTTC
>.|.|TRBV6-5|TRBJ2-1
CASGQSSYNEQFF
TGTGCCAGCGGACAGAGCTCCTACAATGAGCAGTTCTTC
>.|.|TRBV29-1|TRBJ1-1
CSVALNTEAFF
TGCAGCGTTGCGCTCAACACTGAAGCTTTCTTT
>.|.|TRBV7-9|TRBJ2-3
CASSSSHSGLTDTQYF
TGTGCCAGCAGCTCAAGTCATAGCGGCCTCACAGATACGCAGTATTTT
>.|.|TRBV4-3|TRBJ2-7
CASSHEDRSYEQYF
TGCGCCAGCAGCCATGAAGACAGATCCTACGAGCAGTACTTC